This T cell receptor (beta chain) is drawn from a study of T cells in Graves' hyperthyroidism and ophthalmopathy (dated by TCRdb to about 2019). Some background on the complete study: Peripheral blood samples were taken at initial diagnosis, before any treatment was given. The paper describes TCR Vbeta CDR3 sequencing of 135 peripheral blood samples, made up of some 42 ophthalmopathy patients, 70 to 80 hyperthyroidism patients and 17 progressor patients. A discovery cohort of about 96 patients, about 40 with Graves' ophthalmopathy and about 58 with stable Graves' hyperthyroidism, was used to find distinguishing TCR V-J signatures. In roughly six Graves' hyperthyroidism patients, the study also compared T-cell repertoires from thyroid tissue with T-cell repertoires from blood. After blood sampling, hyperthyroidism patients were treated with methimazole at a starting dose of 30 mg daily, and ophthalmopathy patients were treated with high-dose intravenous methylprednisolone. Prospective prediction of ophthalmopathy was tested in an independent validation cohort consisting of roughly 20 hyperthyroidism patients and some 16 patients who later progressed to ophthalmopathy. The 100 discovery patients were divided at random into training and test sets in a 7:3 ratio. What the research found in general, with its limitations: No statistical method was used to fix the sample size in advance, and group allocation was not hidden from the investigators. Most expanded thyroid clonotypes (frequency above 0.001) were also detected in blood, suggesting blood repertoires may reflect thyroid immune responses. During validation, the model predicted progression to ophthalmopathy a median of about 5.9 months ahead of onset, with around 70% sensitivity and under 85% specificity. A model built on a 13 V-J signature distinguished ophthalmopathy from stable hyperthyroidism, reaching 87.88% sensitivity and around 81% specificity in cross-validation and 80%/75% in testing.

Inclusive of the bounding cysteine and phenylalanine, the CDR3 is 13 residues long. Just CDR3 DNA is preserved here, 39 bases in frame from base 1. The junction carries 11 bases between V and J, which are trimmed by 3 bases and 2 bases respectively. The germline V gene (reference sequence) gives CDR1 as DFQATT and CDR2 as SNEGSKA. TCR beta CDR3 regions were amplified from RNA transcripts. A first-round RT-PCR of the TCR CDR3 used the HTBI primer set with the Qiagen OneStep RT-PCR kit. The libraries were constructed in a second round of multiplex PCR and then size-selected and purified. Paired-end sequencing of the libraries was performed with 100 bp reads on an Illumina HiSeq2000. In the authors' own workflow: SOAPnuke was used to process the raw data, with reads discarded if the reads contained adapters or uncalled bases, had a mean Phred below 15, or lacked an exact constant-primer or identifier match. High-quality paired reads were merged using COPE v1.2.5, and each unique nucleotide sequence was defined as a clonotype. Clonotypes were aligned to IMGT TRBV, TRBD and TRBJ reference segments using MiTCR v1.1. The analysis was restricted to V-J combinations with a frequency above 0.0001, which together covered over 99% of the repertoires. The TCS score was defined as the ratio of F50 (clonal expansion) to E x V (chaos), calculated using BLOSUM62-based TCRdist between CDR3 peptides within each V-J. Welch's t-statistics and random forest reduced several hundred V-J features to roughly 13, which were used in a naive Bayes classifier (R e1071). The public reads were run again by TCRdb, first through fastp at Q25 and then through MiXCR, and only productive beta chains were kept. Merged by CDR3 protein, the rows form single entries marked with the most common genes and DNA. The authors' filters were not applied to this entry. The sample contains fewer than 400,000 distinct CDR3 sequences, around a sixth of them found a single time. Jointly, the top ten make up around a quarter of the sample.

Hyperthyroidism patients were newly diagnosed, had a disease duration of under 2 months, and were aged 18 to 65 years. Exclusion was applied to patients with uncontrolled infections, other autoimmune diseases, pregnancy or lactation. Diagnoses were based on clinical symptoms, serum thyroxine and TRAb, thyroid ultrasound and orbital computed tomography. For progressor patients, blood was drawn at the first diagnosis of hyperthyroidism, before any ophthalmopathy symptoms had appeared. Ficoll-Paque density gradient centrifugation was used to isolate PBMCs from about 10 ml of fresh peripheral blood. Progressor patients were first diagnosed with Graves' hyperthyroidism and then developed ophthalmopathy during follow-up. Total RNA was extracted with Trizol reagent, and quality was checked on an Agilent 2100 Bioanalyzer. A note on this clonotype: The target of this receptor is not known. One base away there is no much larger clone; base qualities are not given.

This clonotype was obtained from a woman between 18 and 30 years old with Graves' hyperthyroidism that later progressed to Graves' ophthalmopathy. The receptor chain draws on TRBV20-1 and TRBJ2-7, with TRBD1 as a weak D call on 6 bases. The sample taken for sequencing was blood. For the CDR3, the sequence is CSARGQSAYEQYF. The nucleotides are TGCAGTGCTAGGGGACAAAGCGCCTACGAGCAGTACTTC.